This T cell receptor beta chain was recorded in a study of cytomegalovirus exposure and HLA in healthy donors. With regard to this clone: Antigen: not known.

Germline CDR1 SGHRS, CDR2 YFSETQ. The germline V and J ends were trimmed by 3 bases and 2 bases, with 30 bases remaining between them. The CDR3 sequence is 20 residues long. Overall study results and limits: CMV serostatus stood as the only immune exposure information on hand.

The PCR used 60 Vbeta and 13 Jbeta primers. In the original analysis: Unique TCR beta chains totaled some 80 million in a later count, with approximately 11 million of them shared. Only in-frame clones appear in the TCRdb table, and some are missing; sequencing was by immunoSEQ multiplex PCR. V, J and clone size are those of that table, while D and trimming were read from the DNA. The sample shows approximately 120,000 clones, over 65% of them seen only once. The receptor was isolated from a man aged 40-49 years in good health and CMV-seropositive. The V gene is TRBV5-1, the J gene TRBJ2-7; possibly TRBD1 or TRBD2 for D (9 bases each). The sample taken for sequencing was PBMCs. The CDR3 DNA reads TGCGCCAGCAGCTCGGACACAGGGGGCATTAGCGGGAGTTTTCCCTACGAGCAGTACTTC. Its translation is CASSSDTGGISGSFPYEQYF.